This entry describes one T cell receptor (beta chain). Its antigen is not identified. This sample stems from a study of T cells in localized non-small cell lung cancer. The study's findings and limits: Without multi-region sequencing, intratumor heterogeneity could not be excluded. Across samples, adjacent lung featured a median roughly 50 of the top 100 tumor clones. Exceeding tumor, uninvolved adjacent lung had the highest T cell clonality. Higher T cell density in the blood was associated with longer overall survival, whereas higher adjacent-lung clonality associated with shorter survival.

CDR1 is SQVTM and CDR2 is ANQGSEA in the germline V gene. The V end lost 4 bases, the J end lost 3 bases, and 8 bases lay between the germline ends. This CDR3 has 12 amino acids. Produced via immunoSEQ multiplex PCR; TCRdb's table is partial and in-frame only. Of fewer than 45,000 clones in the sample, approximately 80% were seen once. The receptor comes from a male donor aged 60 or older with stage III squamous cell lung carcinoma. This sequence joins TRBV29-1 and TRBJ2-3, with D unclear. The source material was peripheral blood, sampled before any cancer treatment. This CDR3 is CSVGPLTDTQYF. CDR3 coding DNA: TGCAGCGTTGGCCCCTTAACAGATACGCAGTATTTT.